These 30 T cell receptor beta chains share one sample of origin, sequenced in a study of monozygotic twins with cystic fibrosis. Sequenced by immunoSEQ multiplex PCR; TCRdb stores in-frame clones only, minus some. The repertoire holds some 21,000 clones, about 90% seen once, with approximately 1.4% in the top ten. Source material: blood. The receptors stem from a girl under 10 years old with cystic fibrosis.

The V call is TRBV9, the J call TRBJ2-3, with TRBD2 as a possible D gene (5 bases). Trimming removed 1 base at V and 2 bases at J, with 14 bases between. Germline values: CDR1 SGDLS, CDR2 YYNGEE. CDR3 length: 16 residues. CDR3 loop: CASSVIVGDYTDTQYF. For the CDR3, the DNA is TGTGCCAGCAGCGTAATTGTGGGAGATTACACAGATACGCAGTATTTT.

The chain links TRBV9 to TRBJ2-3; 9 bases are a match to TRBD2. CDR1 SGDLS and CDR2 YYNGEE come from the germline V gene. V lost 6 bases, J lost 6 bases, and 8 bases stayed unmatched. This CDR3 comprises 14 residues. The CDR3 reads CASTHSGSPDTQYF. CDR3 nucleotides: TGTGCCAGCACCCATAGCGGGAGCCCCGATACGCAGTATTTT. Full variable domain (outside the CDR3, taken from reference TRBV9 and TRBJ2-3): DSGVTQTPKHLITATGQRVTLRCSPRSGDLSVYWYQQSLDQGLQFLIQYYNGEERAKGNILERFSAQQFPDLHSELNLSSLELGDSALYFCASTHSGSPDTQYFGPGTRLTVL.

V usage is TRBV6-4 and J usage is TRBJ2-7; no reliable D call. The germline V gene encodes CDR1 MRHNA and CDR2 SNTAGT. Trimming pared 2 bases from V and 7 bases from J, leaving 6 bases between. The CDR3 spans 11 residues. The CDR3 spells CASSDAKEQYF. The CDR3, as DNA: TGTGCCAGCAGTGACGCAAAGGAGCAGTACTTC.

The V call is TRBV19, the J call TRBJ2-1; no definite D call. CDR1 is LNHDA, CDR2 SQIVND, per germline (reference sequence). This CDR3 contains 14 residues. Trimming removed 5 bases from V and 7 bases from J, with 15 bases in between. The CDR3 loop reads CASSLSTLGNEQFF. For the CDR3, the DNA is TGTGCCAGTAGTCTCTCGACTCTGGGGAATGAGCAGTTCTTC. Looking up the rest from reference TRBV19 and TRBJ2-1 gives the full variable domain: DGGITQSPKYLFRKEGQNVTLSCEQNLNHDAMYWYRQDPGQGLRLIYYSQIVNDFQKGDIAEGYSVSREKKESFPLTVTSAQKNPTAFYLCASSLSTLGNEQFFGPGTRLTVL.

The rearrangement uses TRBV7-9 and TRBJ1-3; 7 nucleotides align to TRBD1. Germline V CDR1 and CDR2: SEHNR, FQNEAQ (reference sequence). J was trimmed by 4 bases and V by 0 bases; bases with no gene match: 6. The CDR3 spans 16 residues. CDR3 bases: TGTGCCAGCAGCTTAGCGGGAGGGGGCTCCGGAAACACCATATATTTT. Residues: CASSLAGGGSGNTIYF.

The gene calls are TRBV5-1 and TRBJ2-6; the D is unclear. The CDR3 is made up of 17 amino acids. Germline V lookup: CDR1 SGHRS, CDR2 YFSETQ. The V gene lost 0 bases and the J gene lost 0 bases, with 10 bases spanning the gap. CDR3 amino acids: CASSLVMSNSGANVLTF. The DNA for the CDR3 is TGCGCCAGCAGCTTGGTTATGAGTAACTCTGGGGCCAACGTCCTGACTTTC.

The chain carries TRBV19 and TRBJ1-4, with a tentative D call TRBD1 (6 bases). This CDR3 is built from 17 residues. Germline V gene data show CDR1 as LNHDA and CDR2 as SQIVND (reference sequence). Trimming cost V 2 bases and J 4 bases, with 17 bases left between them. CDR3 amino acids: CASSIRTAGSRNEKLFF. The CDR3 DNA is TGTGCCAGTAGTATACGGACAGCGGGGTCCCGTAATGAAAAACTGTTTTTT. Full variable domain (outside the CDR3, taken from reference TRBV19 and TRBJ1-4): DGGITQSPKYLFRKEGQNVTLSCEQNLNHDAMYWYRQDPGQGLRLIYYSQIVNDFQKGDIAEGYSVSREKKESFPLTVTSAQKNPTAFYLCASSIRTAGSRNEKLFFGSGTQLSVL.

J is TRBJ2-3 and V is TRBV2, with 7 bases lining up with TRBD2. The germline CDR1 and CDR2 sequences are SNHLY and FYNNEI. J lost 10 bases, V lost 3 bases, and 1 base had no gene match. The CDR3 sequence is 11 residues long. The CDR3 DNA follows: TGTGCCAGCAGTGAGGCGGGAGCGCAGTATTTT. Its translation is CASSEAGAQYF.

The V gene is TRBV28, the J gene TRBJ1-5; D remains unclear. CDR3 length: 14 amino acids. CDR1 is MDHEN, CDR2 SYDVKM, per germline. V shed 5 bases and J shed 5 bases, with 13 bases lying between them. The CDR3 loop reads CASSIGNGDQPQHF. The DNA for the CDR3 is TGTGCCAGCAGTATAGGGAACGGTGATCAGCCCCAGCATTTT.

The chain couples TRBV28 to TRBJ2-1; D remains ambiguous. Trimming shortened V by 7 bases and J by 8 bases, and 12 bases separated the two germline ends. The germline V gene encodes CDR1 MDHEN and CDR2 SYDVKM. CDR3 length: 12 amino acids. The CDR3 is CASTGRNDEQFF. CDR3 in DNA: TGTGCCAGCACTGGCCGAAATGATGAGCAGTTCTTC.

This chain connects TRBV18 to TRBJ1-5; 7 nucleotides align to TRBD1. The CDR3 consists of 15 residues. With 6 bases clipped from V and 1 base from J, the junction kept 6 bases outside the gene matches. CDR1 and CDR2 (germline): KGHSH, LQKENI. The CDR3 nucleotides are TGTGCCAGCTCCCCCACGGGACAGAGCAATCAGCCCCAGCATTTT. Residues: CASSPTGQSNQPQHF. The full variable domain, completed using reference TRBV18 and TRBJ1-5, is NAGVMQNPRHLVRRRGQEARLRCSPMKGHSHVYWYRQLPEEGLKFMVYLQKENIIDESGMPKERFSAEFPKEGPSILRIQQVVRGDSAAYFCASSPTGQSNQPQHFGDGTRLSIL.

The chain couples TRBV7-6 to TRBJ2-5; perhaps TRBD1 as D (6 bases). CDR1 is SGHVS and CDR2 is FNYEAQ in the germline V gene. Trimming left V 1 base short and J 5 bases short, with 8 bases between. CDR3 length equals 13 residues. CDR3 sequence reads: CASSLGGGETQYF. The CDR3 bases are TGTGCCAGCAGCTTAGGAGGGGGTGAGACCCAGTACTTC.

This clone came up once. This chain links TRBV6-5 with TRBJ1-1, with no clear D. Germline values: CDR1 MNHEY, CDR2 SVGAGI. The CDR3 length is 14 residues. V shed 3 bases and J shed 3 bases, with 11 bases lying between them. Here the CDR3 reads CASSYTAQDTEAFF. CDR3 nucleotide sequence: TGTGCCAGCAGTTATACGGCCCAGGACACTGAAGCTTTCTTT.

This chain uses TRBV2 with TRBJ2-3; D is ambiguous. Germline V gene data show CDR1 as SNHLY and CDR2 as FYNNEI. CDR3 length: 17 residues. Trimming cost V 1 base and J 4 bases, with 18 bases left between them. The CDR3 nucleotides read TGTGCCAGCAGTGAAGGCTTTAAGCGTACCCCTTCAGATACGCAGTATTTT. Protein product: CASSEGFKRTPSDTQYF.

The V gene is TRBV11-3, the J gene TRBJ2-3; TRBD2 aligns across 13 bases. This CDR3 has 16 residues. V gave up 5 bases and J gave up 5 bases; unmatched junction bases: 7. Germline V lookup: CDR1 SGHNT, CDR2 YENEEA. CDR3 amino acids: CASSIGLAGVGDTQYF. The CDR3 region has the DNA TGTGCCAGCAGCATAGGACTAGCGGGAGTCGGAGATACGCAGTATTTT.

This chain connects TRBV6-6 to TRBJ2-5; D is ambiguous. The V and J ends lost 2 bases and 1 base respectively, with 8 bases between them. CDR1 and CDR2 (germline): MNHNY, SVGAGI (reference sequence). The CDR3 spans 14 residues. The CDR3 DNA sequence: TGTGCCAGCAGTTACGCCGAACTCCAAGAGACCCAGTACTTC. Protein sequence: CASSYAELQETQYF.

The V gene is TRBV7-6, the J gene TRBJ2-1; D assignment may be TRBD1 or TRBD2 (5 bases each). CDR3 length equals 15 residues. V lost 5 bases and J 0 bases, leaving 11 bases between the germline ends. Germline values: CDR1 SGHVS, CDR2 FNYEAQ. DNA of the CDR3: TGTGCCAGCAGCCCCCGTGGGGGCTCCTACAATGAGCAGTTCTTC. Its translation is CASSPRGGSYNEQFF.

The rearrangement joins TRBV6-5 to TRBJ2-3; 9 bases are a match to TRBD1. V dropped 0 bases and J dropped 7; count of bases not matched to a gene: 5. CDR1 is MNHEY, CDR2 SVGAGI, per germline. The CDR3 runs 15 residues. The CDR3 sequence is CASSYSKDRGHTQYF. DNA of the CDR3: TGTGCCAGCAGTTACTCGAAGGACAGGGGACATACGCAGTATTTT.

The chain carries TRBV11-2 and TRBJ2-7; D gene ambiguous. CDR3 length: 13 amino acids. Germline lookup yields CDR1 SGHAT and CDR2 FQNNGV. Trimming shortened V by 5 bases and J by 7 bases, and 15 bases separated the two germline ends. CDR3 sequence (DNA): TGTGCCAGCAGCCCCGGACCCTCTAGGGAGCAGTACTTC. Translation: CASSPGPSREQYF.

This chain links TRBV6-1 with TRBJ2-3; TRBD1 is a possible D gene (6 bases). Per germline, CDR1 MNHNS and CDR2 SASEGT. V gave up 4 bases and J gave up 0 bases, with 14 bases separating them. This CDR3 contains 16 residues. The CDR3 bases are TGTGCCAGCAGTGTCGGACAGTTCACTAGCACAGATACGCAGTATTTT. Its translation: CASSVGQFTSTDTQYF.

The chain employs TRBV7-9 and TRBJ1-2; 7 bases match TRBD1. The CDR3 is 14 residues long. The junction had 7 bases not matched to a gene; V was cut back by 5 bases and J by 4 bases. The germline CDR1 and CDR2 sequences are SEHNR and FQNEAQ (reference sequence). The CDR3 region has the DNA TGTGCCAGCAGCCTGGGGACAGATGTCTATGGCTACACCTTC. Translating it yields CASSLGTDVYGYTF.

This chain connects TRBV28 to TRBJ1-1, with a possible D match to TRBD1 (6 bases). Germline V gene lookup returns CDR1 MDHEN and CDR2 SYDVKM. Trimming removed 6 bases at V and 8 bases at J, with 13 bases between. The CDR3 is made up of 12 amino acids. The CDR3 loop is CASSRPGTEAFF. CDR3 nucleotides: TGTGCCAGCAGCCGTCCCGGGACAGAAGCTTTCTTT.

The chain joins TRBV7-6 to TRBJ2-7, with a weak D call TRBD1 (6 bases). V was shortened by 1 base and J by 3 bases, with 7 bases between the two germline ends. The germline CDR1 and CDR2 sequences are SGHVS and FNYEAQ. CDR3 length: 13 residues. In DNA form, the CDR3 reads TGTGCCAGCAGCTTAGGGGACAACTACGAGCAGTACTTC. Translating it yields CASSLGDNYEQYF.

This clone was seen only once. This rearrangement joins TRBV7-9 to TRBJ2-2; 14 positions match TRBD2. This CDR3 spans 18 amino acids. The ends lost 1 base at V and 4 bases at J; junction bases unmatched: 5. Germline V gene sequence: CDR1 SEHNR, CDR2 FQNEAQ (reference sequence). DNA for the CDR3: TGTGCCAGCAGCTTAGAGGGGACTAGCGGGGGTCCCACCGGGGAGCTGTTTTTT. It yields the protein CASSLEGTSGGPTGELFF. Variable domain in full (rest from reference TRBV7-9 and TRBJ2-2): DTGVSQNPRHKITKRGQNVTFRCDPISEHNRLYWYRQTLGQGPEFLTYFQNEAQLEKSRLLSDRFSAERPKGSFSTLEIQRTEQGDSAMYLCASSLEGTSGGPTGELFFGEGSRLTVL.

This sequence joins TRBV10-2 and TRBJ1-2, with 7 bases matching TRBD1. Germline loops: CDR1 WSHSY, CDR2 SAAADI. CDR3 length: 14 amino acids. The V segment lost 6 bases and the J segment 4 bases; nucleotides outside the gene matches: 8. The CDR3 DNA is TGCGCCAGCAGGGCAGGGGGAAGAATCTATGGCTACACCTTC. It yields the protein CASRAGGRIYGYTF.

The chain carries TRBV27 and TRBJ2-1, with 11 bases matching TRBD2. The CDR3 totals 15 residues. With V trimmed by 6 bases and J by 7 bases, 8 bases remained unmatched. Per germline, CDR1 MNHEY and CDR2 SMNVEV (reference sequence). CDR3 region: CASSHPSGGINEQFF. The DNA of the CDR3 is TGTGCCAGCAGCCACCCTAGCGGGGGGATTAATGAGCAGTTCTTC.

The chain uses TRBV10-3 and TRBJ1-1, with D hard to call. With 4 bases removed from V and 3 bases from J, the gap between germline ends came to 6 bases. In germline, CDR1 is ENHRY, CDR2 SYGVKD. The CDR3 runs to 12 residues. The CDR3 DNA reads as TGTGCCATCAGTGGGACGGACACTGAAGCTTTCTTT. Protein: CAISGTDTEAFF.

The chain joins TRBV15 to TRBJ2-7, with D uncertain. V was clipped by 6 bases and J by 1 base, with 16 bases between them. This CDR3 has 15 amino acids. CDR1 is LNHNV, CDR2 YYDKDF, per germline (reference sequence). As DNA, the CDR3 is TGTGCCACCAGTTCCTCCCCTCGAGGTTCCTACGAGCAGTACTTC. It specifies CATSSSPRGSYEQYF.

CDR3 DNA sequence: TGCAGCGTTTCCCGCCTGGGAGGGTCCAATGAGCAGTTCTTC. Amino acid sequence: CSVSRLGGSNEQFF. This sequence joins TRBV29-1 and TRBJ2-1; 7 nucleotides match TRBD2. The CDR3 extends over 14 amino acids. Per germline, CDR1 SQVTM and CDR2 ANQGSEA. Losses at the gene ends were 5 bases for V and 6 bases for J; bases not matched to a gene: 10.

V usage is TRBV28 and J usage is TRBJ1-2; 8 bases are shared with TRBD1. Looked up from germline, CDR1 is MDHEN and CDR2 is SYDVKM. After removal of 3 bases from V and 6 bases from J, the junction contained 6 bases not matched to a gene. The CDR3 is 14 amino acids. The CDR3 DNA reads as TGTGCCAGCAGTTTGGAACAGGGGGGCGATGGCTACACCTTC. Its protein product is CASSLEQGGDGYTF.